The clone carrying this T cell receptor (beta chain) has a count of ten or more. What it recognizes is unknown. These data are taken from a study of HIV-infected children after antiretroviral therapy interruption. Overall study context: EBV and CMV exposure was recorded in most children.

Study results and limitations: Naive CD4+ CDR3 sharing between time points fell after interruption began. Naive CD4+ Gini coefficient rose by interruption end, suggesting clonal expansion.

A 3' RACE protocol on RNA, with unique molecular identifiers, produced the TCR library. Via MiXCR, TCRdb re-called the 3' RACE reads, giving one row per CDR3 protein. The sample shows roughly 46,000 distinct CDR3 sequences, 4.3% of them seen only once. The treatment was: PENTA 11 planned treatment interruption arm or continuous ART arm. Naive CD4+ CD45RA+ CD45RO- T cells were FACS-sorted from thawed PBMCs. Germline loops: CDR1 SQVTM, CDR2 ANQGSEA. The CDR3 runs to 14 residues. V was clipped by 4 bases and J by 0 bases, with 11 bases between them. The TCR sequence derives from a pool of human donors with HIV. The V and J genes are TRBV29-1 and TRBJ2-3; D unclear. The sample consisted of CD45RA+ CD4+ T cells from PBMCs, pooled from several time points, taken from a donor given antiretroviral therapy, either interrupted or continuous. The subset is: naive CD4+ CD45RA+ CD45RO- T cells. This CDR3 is CSVGGSPSTDTQYF. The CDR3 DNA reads TGCAGCGTTGGGGGTAGCCCTAGCACAGATACGCAGTATTTT.